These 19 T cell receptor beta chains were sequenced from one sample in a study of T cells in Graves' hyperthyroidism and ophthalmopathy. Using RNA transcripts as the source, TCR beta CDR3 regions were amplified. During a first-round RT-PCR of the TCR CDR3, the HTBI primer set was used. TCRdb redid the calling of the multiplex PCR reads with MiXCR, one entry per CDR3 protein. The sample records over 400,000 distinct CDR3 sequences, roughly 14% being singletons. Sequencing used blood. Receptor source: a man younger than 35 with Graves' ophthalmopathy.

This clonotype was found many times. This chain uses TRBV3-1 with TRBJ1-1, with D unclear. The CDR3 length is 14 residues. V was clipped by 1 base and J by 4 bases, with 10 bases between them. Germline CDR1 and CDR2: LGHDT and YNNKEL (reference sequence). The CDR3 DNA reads TGTGCCAGCAGCCAAGGGGCCGAGGGCACTGAAGCTTTCTTT. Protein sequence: CASSQGAEGTEAFF.

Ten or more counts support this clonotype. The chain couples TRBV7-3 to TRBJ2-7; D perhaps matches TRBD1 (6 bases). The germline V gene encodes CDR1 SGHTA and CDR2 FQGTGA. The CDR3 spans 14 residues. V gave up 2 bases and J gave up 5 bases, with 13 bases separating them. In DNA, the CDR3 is TGTGCCAGCAGCTTACCCGGACAGAGCCACGAGCAGTACTTC. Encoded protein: CASSLPGQSHEQYF.

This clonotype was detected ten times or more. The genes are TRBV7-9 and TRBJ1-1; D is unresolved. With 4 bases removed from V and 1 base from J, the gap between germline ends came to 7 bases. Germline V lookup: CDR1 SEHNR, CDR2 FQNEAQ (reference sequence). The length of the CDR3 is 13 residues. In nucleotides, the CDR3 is TGTGCCAGCAGCTCCCAGGCGAACACTGAAGCTTTCTTT. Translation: CASSSQANTEAFF.

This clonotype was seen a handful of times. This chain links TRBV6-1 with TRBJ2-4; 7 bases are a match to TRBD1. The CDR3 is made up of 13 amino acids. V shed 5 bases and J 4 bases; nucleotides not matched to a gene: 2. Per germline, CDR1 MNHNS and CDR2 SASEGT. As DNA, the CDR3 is TGTGCCAGCAGTCACAGGGGTAAAAACATTCAGTACTTC. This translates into CASSHRGKNIQYF.

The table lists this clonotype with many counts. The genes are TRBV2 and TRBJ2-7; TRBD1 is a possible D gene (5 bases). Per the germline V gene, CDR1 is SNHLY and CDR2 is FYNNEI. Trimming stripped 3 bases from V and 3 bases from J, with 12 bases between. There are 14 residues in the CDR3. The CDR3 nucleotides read TGTGCCAGCAGTGATGGAGACAGCCACTACGAGCAGTACTTC. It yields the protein CASSDGDSHYEQYF.

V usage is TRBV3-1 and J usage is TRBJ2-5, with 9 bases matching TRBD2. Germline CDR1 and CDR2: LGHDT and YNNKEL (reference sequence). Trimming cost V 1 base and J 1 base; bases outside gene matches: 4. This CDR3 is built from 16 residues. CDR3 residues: CASSQGTSVLQETQYF. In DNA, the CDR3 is TGTGCCAGCAGCCAAGGGACTAGCGTACTCCAAGAGACCCAGTACTTC.

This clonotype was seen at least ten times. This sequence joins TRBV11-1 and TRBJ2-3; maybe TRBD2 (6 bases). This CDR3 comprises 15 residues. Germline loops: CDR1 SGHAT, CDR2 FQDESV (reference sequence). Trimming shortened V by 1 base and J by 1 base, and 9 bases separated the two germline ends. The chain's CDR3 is CASSLGGDRTDTQYF. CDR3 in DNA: TGTGCCAGCAGCTTAGGCGGGGACCGCACAGATACGCAGTATTTT.

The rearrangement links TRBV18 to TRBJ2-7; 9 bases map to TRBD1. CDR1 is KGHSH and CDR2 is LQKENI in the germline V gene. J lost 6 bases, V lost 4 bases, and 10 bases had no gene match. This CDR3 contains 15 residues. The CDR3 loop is CASSLQTGTGSEQYF. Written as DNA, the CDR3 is TGTGCCAGCTCACTTCAGACCGGGACAGGGTCCGAGCAGTACTTC.

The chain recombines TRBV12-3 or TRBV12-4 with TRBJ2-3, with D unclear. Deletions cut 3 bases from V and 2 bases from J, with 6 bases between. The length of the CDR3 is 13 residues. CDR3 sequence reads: CASSFGFTDTQYF. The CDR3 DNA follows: TGTGCCAGCAGTTTTGGCTTCACAGATACGCAGTATTTT.

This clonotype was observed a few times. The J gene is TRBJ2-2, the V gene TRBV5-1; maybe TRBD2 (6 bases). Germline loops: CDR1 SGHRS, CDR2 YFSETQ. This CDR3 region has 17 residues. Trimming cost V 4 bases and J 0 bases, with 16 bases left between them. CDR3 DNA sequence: TGCGCCAGCAGCCCGGGGACTGATTATCCGAACACCGGGGAGCTGTTTTTT. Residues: CASSPGTDYPNTGELFF.

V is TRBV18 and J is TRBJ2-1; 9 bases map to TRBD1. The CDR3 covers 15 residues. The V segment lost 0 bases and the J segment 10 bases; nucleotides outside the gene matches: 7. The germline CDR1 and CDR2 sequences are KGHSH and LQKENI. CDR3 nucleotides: TGTGCCAGCTCACCACCGGGACAGGGCATCGCCGAGCAGTTCTTC. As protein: CASSPPGQGIAEQFF.

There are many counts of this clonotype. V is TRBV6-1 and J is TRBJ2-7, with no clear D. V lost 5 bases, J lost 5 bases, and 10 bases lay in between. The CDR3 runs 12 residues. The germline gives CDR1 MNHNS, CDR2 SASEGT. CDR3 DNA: TGTGCCAGCAGTTCCGCATCGGACGAGCAGTACTTC. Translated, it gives CASSSASDEQYF.

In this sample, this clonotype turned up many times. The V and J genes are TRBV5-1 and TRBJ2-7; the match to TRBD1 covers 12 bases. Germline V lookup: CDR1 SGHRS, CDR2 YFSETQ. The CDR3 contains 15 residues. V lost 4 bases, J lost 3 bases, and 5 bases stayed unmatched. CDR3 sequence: CASSTGTGGNYEQYF. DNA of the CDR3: TGCGCCAGCAGCACTGGGACAGGGGGCAACTACGAGCAGTACTTC.

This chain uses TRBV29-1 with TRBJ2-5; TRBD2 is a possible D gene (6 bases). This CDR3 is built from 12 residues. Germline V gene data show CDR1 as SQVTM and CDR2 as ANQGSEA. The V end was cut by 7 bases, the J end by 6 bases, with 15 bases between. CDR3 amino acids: CSGRGSSKTQYF. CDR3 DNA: TGCAGCGGGAGGGGTAGCTCCAAGACCCAGTACTTC.

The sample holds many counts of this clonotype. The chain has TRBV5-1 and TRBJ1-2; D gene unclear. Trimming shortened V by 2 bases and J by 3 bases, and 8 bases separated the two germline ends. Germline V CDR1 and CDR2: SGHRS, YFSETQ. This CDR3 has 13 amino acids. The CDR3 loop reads CASSFEQHYGYTF. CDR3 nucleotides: TGCGCCAGCAGCTTTGAACAGCACTATGGCTACACCTTC.

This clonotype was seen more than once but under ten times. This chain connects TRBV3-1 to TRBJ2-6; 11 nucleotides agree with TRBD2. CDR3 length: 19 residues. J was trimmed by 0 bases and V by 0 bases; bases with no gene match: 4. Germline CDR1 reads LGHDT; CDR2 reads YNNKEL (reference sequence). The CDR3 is CASSQESSGGLSGANVLTF. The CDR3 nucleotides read TGTGCCAGCAGCCAAGAGTCTAGCGGGGGGCTCTCTGGGGCCAACGTCCTGACTTTC. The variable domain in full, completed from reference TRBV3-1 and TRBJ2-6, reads DTAVSQTPKYLVTQMGNDKSIKCEQNLGHDTMYWYKQDSKKFLKIMFSYNNKELIINETVPNRFSPKSPDKAHLNLHINSLELGDSAVYFCASSQESSGGLSGANVLTFGAGSRLTVL.

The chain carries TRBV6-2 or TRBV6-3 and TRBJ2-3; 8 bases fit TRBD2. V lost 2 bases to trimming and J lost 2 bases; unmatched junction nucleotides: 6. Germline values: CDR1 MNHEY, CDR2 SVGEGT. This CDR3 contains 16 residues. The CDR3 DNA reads TGTGCCAGCAGTTACGACCCAGCGGGGGACACAGATACGCAGTATTTT. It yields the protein CASSYDPAGDTDTQYF.

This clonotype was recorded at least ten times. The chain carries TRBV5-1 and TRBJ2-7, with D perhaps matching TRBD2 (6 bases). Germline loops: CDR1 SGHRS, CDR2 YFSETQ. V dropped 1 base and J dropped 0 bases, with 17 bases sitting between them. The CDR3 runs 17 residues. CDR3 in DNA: TGCGCCAGCAGCTTGAAGAACCGGGACTCAAGCTCCTACGAGCAGTACTTC. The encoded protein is CASSLKNRDSSSYEQYF.

The CDR3 nucleotides are TGTGCCAGTAGTGATGTGGTAGCAGCTCATCGTGAGCAGTTCTTC. Translating gives CASSDVVAAHREQFF. The chain is built from TRBV19 and TRBJ2-1; D ambiguous. Looked up from germline, CDR1 is LNHDA and CDR2 is SQIVND (reference sequence). With 5 bases removed from V and 9 bases from J, the gap between germline ends came to 20 bases. The CDR3 is 15 amino acids.